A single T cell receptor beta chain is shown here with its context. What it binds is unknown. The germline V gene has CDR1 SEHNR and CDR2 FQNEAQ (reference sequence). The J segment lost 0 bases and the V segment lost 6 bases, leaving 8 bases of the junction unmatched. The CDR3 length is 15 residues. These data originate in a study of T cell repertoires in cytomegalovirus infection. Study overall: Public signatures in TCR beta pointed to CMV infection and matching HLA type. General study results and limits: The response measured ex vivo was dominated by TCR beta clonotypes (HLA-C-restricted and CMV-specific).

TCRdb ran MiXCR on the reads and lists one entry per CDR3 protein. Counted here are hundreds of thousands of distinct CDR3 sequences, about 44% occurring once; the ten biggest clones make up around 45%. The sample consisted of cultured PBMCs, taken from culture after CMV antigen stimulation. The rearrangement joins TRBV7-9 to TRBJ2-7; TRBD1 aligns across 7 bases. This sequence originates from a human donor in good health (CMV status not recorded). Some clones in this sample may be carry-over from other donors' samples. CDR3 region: CASSKRGPSSYEQYF. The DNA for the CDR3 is TGTGCCAGCAGTAAAAGGGGGCCGAGCTCCTACGAGCAGTACTTC.